This T cell receptor beta chain is from a study of cytomegalovirus exposure and HLA in healthy donors. Study background: It was reported in a later analysis that the roughly 120 validation repertoires used the same platform as the 550 to 850 first-cohort repertoires. General observations from the study: Most sequenced TCRs were rare (though some public TCRs occurred in many donors). Cytomegalovirus association was listed for about 150 TCR beta chains.

Here immunoSEQ multiplex PCR was the method, and the copy in TCRdb shows in-frame clones only, minus some. The sample lists over 120,000 clones; about 90% were seen once. Separate from the approximately 730-subject first cohort, the approximately 120-subject validation cohort was the one that the donors belonged to. This clone occurred once. What it binds is unknown. Germline V gives CDR1 MDHEN, CDR2 SYDVKM. The CDR3 is 16 amino acids. Trimming cost V 6 bases and J 2 bases; bases outside gene matches: 8. This TCR was recovered from a woman aged 25 to 39 in good health and CMV-seropositive. The sequencing sample was made of PBMCs. The chain carries TRBV28 and TRBJ1-4; 8 nucleotides agree with TRBD1. In DNA, the CDR3 is TGTGCCAGCAGCCTACTCGCAGGGGGCACTAATGAAAAACTGTTTTTT. Protein: CASSLLAGGTNEKLFF. Combining the CDR3 with reference TRBV28 and TRBJ1-4 gives the whole variable domain DVKVTQSSRYLVKRTGEKVFLECVQDMDHENMFWYRQDPGLGLRLIYFSYDVKMKEKGDIPEGYSVSREKKERFSLILESASTNQTSMYLCASSLLAGGTNEKLFFGSGTQLSVL.